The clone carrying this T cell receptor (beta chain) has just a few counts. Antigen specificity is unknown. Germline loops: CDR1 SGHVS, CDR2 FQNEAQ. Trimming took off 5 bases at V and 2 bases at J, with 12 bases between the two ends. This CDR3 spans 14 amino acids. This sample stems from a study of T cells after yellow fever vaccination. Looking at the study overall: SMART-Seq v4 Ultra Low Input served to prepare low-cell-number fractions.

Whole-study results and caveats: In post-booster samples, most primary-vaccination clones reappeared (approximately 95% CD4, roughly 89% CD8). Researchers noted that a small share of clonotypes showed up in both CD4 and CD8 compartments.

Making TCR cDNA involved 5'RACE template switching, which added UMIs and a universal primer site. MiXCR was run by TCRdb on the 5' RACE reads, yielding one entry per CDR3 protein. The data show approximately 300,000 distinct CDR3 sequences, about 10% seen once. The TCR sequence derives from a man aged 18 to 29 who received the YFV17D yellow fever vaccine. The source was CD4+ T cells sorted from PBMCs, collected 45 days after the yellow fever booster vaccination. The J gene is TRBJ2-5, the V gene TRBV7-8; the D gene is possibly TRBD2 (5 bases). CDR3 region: CASSRLGLQETQYF. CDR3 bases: TGTGCCAGCAGCCGATTAGGACTGCAAGAGACCCAGTACTTC.